This T cell receptor (beta chain) was recorded in a study of control samples from healthy donors and cancer patients. Generated by immunoSEQ multiplex PCR, the TCRdb table keeps only in-frame clones and is missing some. The data contain 170,000 or so clones, approximately 92% of them singletons. Sequencing was performed on blood. This sequence originates from a man in his thirties or forties in good health.

CDR3 protein: CASSLATSGGGTTDTQYF. The CDR3 DNA reads TGCGCCAGCAGCTTGGCGACTAGCGGGGGGGGCACCACAGATACGCAGTATTTT. The chain combines TRBV5-1 with TRBJ2-3, with 14 bases fitting TRBD2. The CDR3 consists of 18 residues. Germline assignment: CDR1 SGHRS and CDR2 YFSETQ. Trimming at V came to 0 bases and at J to 2 bases, leaving 5 bases not matched to a gene.